Each of the 23 T cell receptor beta chains below was sequenced from the same sample in a study of regulatory T cells in long-lasting Graves disease. In building TCR beta libraries, iRepertoire HTBI primers were used together with Arm-PCR of CDR3 regions. TCRdb reprocessed the multiplex PCR reads with MiXCR, giving one entry per CDR3 protein. The profile shows about 220,000 distinct CDR3 sequences, around 20% of them singletons. The time point denotes: newly diagnosed GD, antithyroid drugs for less than 3 months. The TCR library was prepared using RNA isolated from PBMCs. Another study also made use of these data, one on T cells in Graves' hyperthyroidism and ophthalmopathy.

The material sequenced was peripheral blood mononuclear cells (PBMCs), taken at new diagnosis, from a patient treated with antithyroid drugs. These receptors originate from a woman aged 25 to 39 with Graves disease.

This clonotype was recorded at least ten times. CDR3 in DNA: TGTGCCAGCAGTTACGTGTCTTTCGAACAGCCCCAGCATTTT. Amino acid sequence: CASSYVSFEQPQHF. The chain joins TRBV6-2 or TRBV6-3 to TRBJ1-5; D is undetermined. Germline CDR1 MNHEY, CDR2 SVGEGT. With 2 bases removed from V and 7 bases from J, the gap between germline ends came to 12 bases. The CDR3 totals 14 residues.

The V and J genes are TRBV7-2 and TRBJ1-1; tentative D call: TRBD1 (6 bases). The CDR3 is made up of 14 amino acids. The germline V and J ends were trimmed by 4 bases and 4 bases, with 13 bases remaining between them. The V gene's germline CDR1 is SGHTA and CDR2 FQGNSA. The DNA of the CDR3 is TGTGCCAGCAGCTCCGGGACATGGGGCACTGAAGCTTTCTTT. Translating it yields CASSSGTWGTEAFF.

This clonotype has a handful of counts. The chain combines TRBV2 with TRBJ2-1; D perhaps matches TRBD1 (5 bases). V was clipped by 4 bases and J by 7 bases, with 23 bases between them. The CDR3 sequence is 17 residues long. Germline CDR1 SNHLY, CDR2 FYNNEI. The CDR3 is CASSVIKPGLQANEQFF. CDR3 bases: TGTGCCAGCAGTGTAATTAAGCCAGGTCTACAGGCGAATGAGCAGTTCTTC.

The chain uses TRBV7-9 and TRBJ2-1, with TRBD2 identical over 8 bases. CDR1 SEHNR and CDR2 FQNEAQ come from the germline V gene (reference sequence). There are 15 residues in the CDR3. The junction had 9 bases not matched to a gene; V was cut back by 5 bases and J by 6 bases. Written as DNA, the CDR3 is TGTGCCAGCAGCGCGATAGCGGGGCCCCCCAATGAGCAGTTCTTC. As protein: CASSAIAGPPNEQFF.

This clonotype was counted many times. J is TRBJ1-1 and V is TRBV28; no clear D. Trimming stripped 4 bases from V and 3 bases from J, with 6 bases between. The germline CDR1 and CDR2 sequences are MDHEN and SYDVKM. This CDR3 region has 12 residues. The CDR3 sequence: CASSSMDTEAFF. The CDR3 region has the DNA TGTGCCAGCAGTTCGATGGACACTGAAGCTTTCTTT.

The rearrangement joins TRBV6-1 to TRBJ1-1; D unclear. Trimming left V 8 bases short and J 0 bases short, with 10 bases between. Germline V gives CDR1 MNHNS, CDR2 SASEGT. The CDR3 loop spans 13 amino acids. DNA for the CDR3: TGTGCCAGCCTCGGGGTGATGAACACTGAAGCTTTCTTT. This gives the protein CASLGVMNTEAFF.

This clonotype was counted ten times or more. The chain joins TRBV30 to TRBJ1-1, with D maybe TRBD1 (6 bases). Germline V gene sequence: CDR1 GTSNPN, CDR2 SVGIG (reference sequence). V was trimmed by 2 bases and J by 9 bases, leaving 16 bases between them. This CDR3 comprises 13 residues. The CDR3 reads CAWSPGTGTQAFF. In DNA, the CDR3 is TGTGCCTGGAGTCCTGGCACAGGGACCCAAGCTTTCTTT.

Concerning this clonotype: A read error is likely, as this CDR3 ends without the conserved phenylalanine or tryptophan. The CDR3 loop is CATSRTVSYEQYL. Written as DNA, the CDR3 is TGTGCCACCTCCAGGACAGTCTCCTACGAGCAGTACCTC. The genes are TRBV15 and TRBJ2-7; D possibly corresponds to TRBD1 (6 bases). Germline V gene data show CDR1 as LNHNV and CDR2 as YYDKDF (reference sequence). The CDR3 extends over 13 amino acids. Trimming pared 8 bases from V and 0 bases from J, leaving 11 bases between.

This clonotype was found many times. The chain has TRBV18 and TRBJ2-7; tentative D call: TRBD1 (6 bases). Germline V lookup: CDR1 KGHSH, CDR2 LQKENI. The CDR3 has 15 amino acids. Trimming took off 2 bases at V and 0 bases at J, with 11 bases between the two ends. CDR3 DNA sequence: TGTGCCAGCTCACCAGGACAGTTGAGCTCCTACGAGCAGTACTTC. Translated, it gives CASSPGQLSSYEQYF.

This clonotype was recorded many times. The V and J genes are TRBV5-1 and TRBJ2-7; D is uncertain. CDR3 length: 14 amino acids. Germline-derived CDR1 and CDR2 are SGHRS and YFSETQ. V was pared by 0 bases and J by 2 bases, with 9 bases between. The CDR3 DNA reads TGCGCCAGCAGCTTGGATGGGTTCACCTACGAGCAGTACTTC. Translating it yields CASSLDGFTYEQYF.

There are many counts of this clonotype. The chain uses TRBV12-3 or TRBV12-4 and TRBJ2-5; possibly TRBD2 for D (5 bases). The V and J ends lost 5 bases and 4 bases respectively, with 8 bases between them. The CDR3 length is 12 residues. This CDR3 is CASSIGGETQYF. The CDR3 DNA sequence: TGTGCCAGCAGTATTGGAGGAGAGACCCAGTACTTC.

This clonotype was recorded a few times. The V gene is TRBV7-8, the J gene TRBJ1-5, with D possibly matching TRBD1 (5 bases). V lost 2 bases and J lost 5, with 13 bases in between. The CDR3 is 15 amino acids. Per the germline V gene, CDR1 is SGHVS and CDR2 is FQNEAQ. CDR3 in DNA: TGTGCCAGCAGCTTACGAAGGGGCTCTGATCAGCCCCAGCATTTT. Residues: CASSLRRGSDQPQHF.

This clonotype was seen at least ten times. CDR3 nucleotides: TGTGCCAGCAGTTTAATCCCCCCGGGGGGCAGTGGGTACACTGAAGCTTTCTTT. Translated: CASSLIPPGGSGYTEAFF. The chain uses TRBV28 and TRBJ1-1; D is possibly TRBD1 (6 bases). Trimming pared 2 bases from V and 3 bases from J, leaving 22 bases between. There are 18 residues in the CDR3. CDR1 and CDR2 from the germline V gene are MDHEN and SYDVKM.

The sample holds many counts of this clonotype. V gene TRBV28 combines with J gene TRBJ1-1; 7 nucleotides align to TRBD1. There are 13 residues in the CDR3. J gave up 11 bases and V 5 bases, and 11 bases lay outside the gene matches. CDR1 is MDHEN, CDR2 SYDVKM, per germline. The CDR3: CASSEITGVSAFF. CDR3 in DNA: TGTGCCAGCAGTGAAATAACAGGGGTTTCTGCTTTCTTT. The variable domain in full, with the rest retrieved from reference TRBV28 and TRBJ1-1, is DVKVTQSSRYLVKRTGEKVFLECVQDMDHENMFWYRQDPGLGLRLIYFSYDVKMKEKGDIPEGYSVSREKKERFSLILESASTNQTSMYLCASSEITGVSAFFGQGTRLTVV.

This clonotype was seen only a few times. A far larger clone lies a single base away; this is likely a read error. The V call is TRBV2, the J call TRBJ2-4; a weak D match, TRBD2 (5 bases). The CDR3 consists of 11 residues. The V gene's germline CDR1 is SNHLY and CDR2 FYNNEI. DNA of the CDR3: TGTGCCTGGACTGGCACCTATGGCAACACCTTC. It specifies CAWTGTYGNTF. Variable domain in full (rest from reference TRBV2 and TRBJ2-4): EPEVTQTPSHQVTQMGQEVILRCVPISNHLYFYWYRQILGQKVEFLVSFYNNEISEKSEIFDDQFSVERPDGSNFTLKIRSTKLEDSAMYFCAWTGTYGNTFGAGTRLSVL.

This clonotype was observed many times. This chain uses TRBV28 with TRBJ1-2, with D unclear. CDR1 MDHEN and CDR2 SYDVKM come from the germline V gene. The CDR3 has 12 amino acids. Trimming shortened V by 4 bases and J by 5 bases, and 8 bases separated the two germline ends. CDR3 amino acids: CASSSQVYGYTF. CDR3 sequence (DNA): TGTGCCAGCAGTTCCCAGGTATATGGCTACACCTTC.

The table lists this clonotype with many counts. V usage is TRBV28 and J usage is TRBJ1-4; TRBD1 matches at 7 bases. CDR3 size: 14 residues. Germline CDR1 is MDHEN and CDR2 is SYDVKM. V lost 3 bases to trimming and J lost 7 bases; unmatched junction nucleotides: 5. The CDR3 sequence is CASSLTGRSEKLFF. As DNA, the CDR3 is TGTGCCAGCAGTTTGACAGGGAGGAGTGAAAAACTGTTTTTT.

On this clonotype: A much larger clone sits a single nucleotide away, making a read error possible. The chain has TRBV27 and TRBJ1-1; perhaps TRBD1 as D (5 bases). Between the trimmed V and J ends, which lost 5 bases and 3 bases, there was a span of 16 bases. Germline V gene lookup returns CDR1 MNHEY and CDR2 SMNVEV (reference sequence). This CDR3 has 15 amino acids. DNA of the CDR3: TGTGCCAGCAGTGAAGAGGGGATTGGAGACACTGAAGCTTTCTTT. This gives the protein CASSEEGIGDTEAFF.

This clonotype has only a few counts. The chain links TRBV15 to TRBJ2-7; 9 nucleotides align to TRBD1. J lost 6 bases, V lost 3 bases, and 9 bases had no gene match. The CDR3 has 15 amino acids. Germline V gene data show CDR1 as LNHNV and CDR2 as YYDKDF (reference sequence). The CDR3 DNA follows: TGTGCCACCAGCAGTTACAGGGGGCAGGATAGCGAGCAGTACTTC. It yields the protein CATSSYRGQDSEQYF.

This clonotype has only a few counts. The gene calls are TRBV29-1 and TRBJ2-1; 10 positions agree with TRBD1. CDR1 is SQVTM, CDR2 ANQGSEA, per germline. The CDR3 is made up of 13 amino acids. V was pared by 1 base and J by 8 bases, with 2 bases of the junction left unmatched. CDR3 DNA: TGCAGCGTTGAAGGACAGGGGGCCCATGAGCAGTTCTTC. Protein sequence: CSVEGQGAHEQFF.

This clonotype was found many times. This chain joins TRBV10-3 and TRBJ1-2, with TRBD1 matching over 7 bases. The CDR3 extends over 14 amino acids. The V gene end was trimmed by 7 bases and the J gene end by 4 bases; junction bases not matched to a gene: 9. Germline V CDR1 and CDR2: ENHRY, SYGVKD. Here the CDR3 reads CAITPEGASYGYTF. CDR3 sequence (DNA): TGTGCCATCACACCCGAGGGGGCCTCCTATGGCTACACCTTC.

This clonotype was observed many times. The CDR3 bases are TGTGCCTGGAGTCTCATCCAGGGAGTAGGTGGCTACACCTTC. Protein sequence: CAWSLIQGVGGYTF. This sequence joins TRBV30 and TRBJ1-2; possible D gene TRBD1, 5 bases. This CDR3 has 14 amino acids. Germline CDR1 reads GTSNPN; CDR2 reads SVGIG (reference sequence). V was clipped by 2 bases and J by 7 bases, with 17 bases between them.

This clonotype was detected only a few times. A clone one base away is much larger, so this may be a read error. The rearrangement links TRBV19 to TRBJ1-2, with a possible D match to TRBD1 (6 bases). The germline CDR1 and CDR2 sequences are LNHDA and SQIVND (reference sequence). The CDR3 sequence is 13 residues long. V lost 8 bases, J lost 12 bases, and 22 bases lay in between. The DNA for the CDR3 is TGTGCCAGTGACGAAACCAACAGGGACGGCCACACCTTC. Translating it yields CASDETNRDGHTF.